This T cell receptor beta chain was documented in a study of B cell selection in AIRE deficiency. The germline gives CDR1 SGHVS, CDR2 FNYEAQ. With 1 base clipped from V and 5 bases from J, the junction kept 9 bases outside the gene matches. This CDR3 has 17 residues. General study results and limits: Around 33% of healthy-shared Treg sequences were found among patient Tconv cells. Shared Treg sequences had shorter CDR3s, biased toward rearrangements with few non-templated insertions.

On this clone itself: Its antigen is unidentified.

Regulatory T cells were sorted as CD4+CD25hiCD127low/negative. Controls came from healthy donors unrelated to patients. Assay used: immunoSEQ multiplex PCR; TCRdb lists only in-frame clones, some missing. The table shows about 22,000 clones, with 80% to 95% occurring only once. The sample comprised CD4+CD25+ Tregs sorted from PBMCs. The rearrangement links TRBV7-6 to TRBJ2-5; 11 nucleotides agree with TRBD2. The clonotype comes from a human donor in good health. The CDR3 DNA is TGTGCCAGCAGCTTAGAGGCTAGCGGGGGGACCCGGGAGACCCAGTACTTC. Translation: CASSLEASGGTRETQYF.